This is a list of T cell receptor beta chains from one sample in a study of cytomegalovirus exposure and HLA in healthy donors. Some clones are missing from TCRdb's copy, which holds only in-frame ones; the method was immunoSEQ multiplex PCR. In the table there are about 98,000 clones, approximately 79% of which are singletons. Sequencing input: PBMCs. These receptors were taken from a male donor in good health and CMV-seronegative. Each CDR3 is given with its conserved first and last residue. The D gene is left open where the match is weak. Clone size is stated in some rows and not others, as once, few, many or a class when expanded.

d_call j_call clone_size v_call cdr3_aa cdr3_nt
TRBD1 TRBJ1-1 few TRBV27 CASRTTGAAAEAFF TGTGCCAGCAGAACGACAGGGGCGGCGGCTGAAGCTTTCTTT
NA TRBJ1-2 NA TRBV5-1 CASSAGKMVGNYGYTF TGCGCCAGCAGCGCGGGAAAAATGGTCGGGAACTATGGCTACACCTTC
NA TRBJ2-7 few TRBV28 CASNDYSGGEQYF TGTGCCAGCAACGATTATTCCGGGGGCGAGCAGTACTTC
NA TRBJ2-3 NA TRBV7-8 CASSLDASTDTQYF TGTGCCAGCAGCTTAGACGCGTCCACAGATACGCAGTATTTT
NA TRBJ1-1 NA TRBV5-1 CASSEQNRDMSTFF TGCGCCAGCAGCGAACAAAACCGGGACATGTCGACTTTCTTT
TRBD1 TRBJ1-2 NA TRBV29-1 CSGERQGALGYTF TGCAGCGGAGAACGACAGGGGGCGCTTGGCTACACCTTC
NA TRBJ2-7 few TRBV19 CASSSTPDSSYEQYF TGTGCCAGTAGTTCTACTCCGGACAGCTCCTACGAGCAGTACTTC
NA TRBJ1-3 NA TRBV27 CASSSDGPGPSGNTIYF TGTGCCAGCAGTTCCGATGGCCCAGGGCCGTCTGGAAACACCATATATTTT
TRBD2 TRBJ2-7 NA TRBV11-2 CASSLQGLAEYEQYF TGTGCCAGCAGCTTACAAGGACTAGCGGAGTACGAGCAGTACTTC
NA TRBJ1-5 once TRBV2 CASSAREPTSNQPQHF TGTGCCAGCAGTGCGAGGGAACCTACTAGCAATCAGCCCCAGCATTTT
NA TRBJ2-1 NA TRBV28 CASSFVEDNEQFF TGTGCCAGCAGTTTTGTGGAGGACAATGAGCAGTTCTTC
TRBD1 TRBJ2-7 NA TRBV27 CASSFQGANLPEQYF TGTGCCAGCAGTTTCCAGGGGGCCAATCTGCCCGAGCAGTACTTC
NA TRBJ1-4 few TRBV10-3 CAISEPRGGGKLFF TGTGCCATCAGTGAACCCAGGGGAGGGGGAAAACTGTTTTTT
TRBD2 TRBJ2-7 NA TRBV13 CASSFGLAGAGEQYF TGTGCCAGCAGCTTCGGACTAGCGGGGGCGGGCGAGCAGTACTTC
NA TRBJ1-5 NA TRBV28 CASIDRSNQPQHF TGTGCCAGCATCGACAGATCAAATCAGCCCCAGCATTTT
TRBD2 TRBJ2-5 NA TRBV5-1 CASSTTGGGSPQYF TGCGCCAGCAGCACAACGGGAGGGGGTAGTCCCCAGTACTTC
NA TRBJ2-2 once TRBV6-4 CASSDPRGELFF TGTGCCAGCAGTGACCCCCGCGGGGAGCTGTTTTTT
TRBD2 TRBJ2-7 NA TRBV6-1 CASSQTSGRAYEQYF TGTGCCAGCAGTCAGACTAGCGGGAGGGCCTACGAGCAGTACTTC
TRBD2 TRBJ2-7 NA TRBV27 CASSHRTSGRTSYEQYF TGTGCCAGCAGTCACAGGACTAGCGGGAGGACGTCCTACGAGCAGTACTTC
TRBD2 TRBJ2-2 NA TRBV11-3 CASSSGLAGVGTGELFF TGTGCCAGCAGCTCGGGACTAGCGGGAGTGGGTACCGGGGAGCTGTTTTTT
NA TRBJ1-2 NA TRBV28 CASSFAMEGTLNTF TGTGCCAGCAGTTTTGCGATGGAGGGAACTCTCAACACCTTC
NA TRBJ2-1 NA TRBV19 CASSIADHLADNEQFF TGTGCCAGTAGTATAGCGGATCATCTTGCGGACAATGAGCAGTTCTTC
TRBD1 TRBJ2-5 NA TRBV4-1 CASSPRTGGLVETQYF TGCGCCAGCAGCCCTCGGACAGGGGGCTTAGTGGAGACCCAGTACTTC
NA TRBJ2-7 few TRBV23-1 CASSQYGRSSYEQYF TGCGCCAGCAGTCAATACGGGAGAAGCTCCTACGAGCAGTACTTC
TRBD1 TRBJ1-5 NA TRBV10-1 CASQYRGDQPQHF TGCGCCAGCCAGTACAGGGGGGATCAGCCCCAGCATTTT
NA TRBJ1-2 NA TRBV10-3 CAISESGRDYGYTF TGTGCCATCAGTGAGTCCGGACGGGATTATGGCTACACCTTC
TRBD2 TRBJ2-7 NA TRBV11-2 CASSFRPGLAVSSYEQYF TGTGCCAGCAGCTTCCGGCCGGGACTAGCGGTAAGCTCCTACGAGCAGTACTTC
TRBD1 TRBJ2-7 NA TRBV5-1 CASSLGQGLGEQYF TGCGCCAGCAGCTTAGGACAGGGACTCGGCGAGCAGTACTTC